A single sample is the source of the 8 T cell receptor beta chains below, sequenced in a study of blood T cell repertoires in COVID-19. Sequencing used immunoSEQ multiplex PCR; TCRdb keeps in-frame clones, though not all of them. Found here are roughly 100,000 clones, approximately 84% of them singletons; the top ten hold 13% to 15%. Sequences were obtained from peripheral blood. The receptors here all came from an older woman with acute or convalescent COVID-19.

This chain uses TRBV24-1 with TRBJ2-2; 7 nucleotides agree with TRBD1. Trimming removed 4 bases from V and 0 bases from J; junction bases left unmatched: 4. Germline CDR1 is KGHDR and CDR2 is SFDVKD. The CDR3 is made up of 16 amino acids. The CDR3 nucleotides read TGTGCCACCAGTGACCCGACAGGGCCGAACACCGGGGAGCTGTTTTTT. Translation: CATSDPTGPNTGELFF.

The J gene is TRBJ2-3, the V gene TRBV5-1, with 8 bases that match TRBD1. CDR1 is SGHRS, CDR2 YFSETQ, per germline. V was pared by 3 bases and J by 0 bases, with 9 bases of the junction left unmatched. This CDR3 is 17 amino acids long. DNA for the CDR3: TGCGCCAGCAGCTGGGGGCAGGGGGCCTTTAGCACAGATACGCAGTATTTT. Translating gives CASSWGQGAFSTDTQYF.

The genes are TRBV15 and TRBJ2-7, with D unresolved. The CDR3 totals 14 residues. V lost 7 bases and J 0 bases, leaving 13 bases between the germline ends. The germline gives CDR1 LNHNV, CDR2 YYDKDF (reference sequence). DNA for the CDR3: TGTGCCACCACGGCGGAAATTAGCTCCTACGAGCAGTACTTC. Its protein is CATTAEISSYEQYF.

The rearrangement uses TRBV9 and TRBJ2-7, with 10 bases aligning to TRBD2. The CDR3 contains 14 residues. Germline V gene data show CDR1 as SGDLS and CDR2 as YYNGEE. After removal of 3 bases from V and 1 base from J, the junction contained 1 base not matched to a gene. This CDR3 reads CASSERGGSYEQYF. The CDR3 bases are TGTGCCAGCAGCGAGCGGGGGGGATCCTACGAGCAGTACTTC.

This chain uses TRBV19 with TRBJ1-6, with D maybe TRBD1 (6 bases). V lost 8 bases and J 5 bases, leaving 19 bases between the germline ends. Germline lookup yields CDR1 LNHDA and CDR2 SQIVND (reference sequence). The CDR3 consists of 16 residues. DNA for the CDR3: TGTGCCAGTTCCGACAGGCACGATGGCAATAATTCACCCCTCCACTTT. Encoded protein: CASSDRHDGNNSPLHF.

This clone appeared a few times. The V and J genes are TRBV5-1 and TRBJ1-4, with 10 bases fitting TRBD1. Germline lookup yields CDR1 SGHRS and CDR2 YFSETQ. The CDR3 is 20 amino acids. Trimming took 2 bases from V and 2 from J; bases not matched to a gene: 15. CDR3 region: CASSFHPERDRGSTNEKLFF. The CDR3 nucleotides are TGCGCCAGCAGCTTCCACCCCGAGAGGGACAGGGGTTCGACTAATGAAAAACTGTTTTTT.

This clone has just one count. The chain joins TRBV10-3 to TRBJ1-3; D gene uncertain. V shed 0 bases and J shed 0 bases, with 15 bases lying between them. CDR3 size: 18 residues. Germline V gives CDR1 ENHRY, CDR2 SYGVKD. In nucleotides, the CDR3 is TGTGCCATCAGTGAGTCCTTCGGAGTCGTCAGCTCTGGAAACACCATATATTTT. Translated, it gives CAISESFGVVSSGNTIYF.

This rearrangement joins TRBV6-2 or TRBV6-3 to TRBJ2-2; D is perhaps TRBD1 (6 bases). The CDR3 loop spans 14 amino acids. Germline V CDR1 and CDR2: MNHEY, SVGEGT. The V gene lost 5 bases and the J gene lost 1 base, with 8 bases spanning the gap. This CDR3 reads CASSDRRNTGELFF. CDR3 coding DNA: TGTGCCAGCAGTGACAGGAGGAACACCGGGGAGCTGTTTTTT.